These 13 T cell receptor beta chains were all obtained from the same sample, sequenced in a study of technical replicates of blood from a few donors. The assay was immunoSEQ multiplex PCR, and TCRdb's table has in-frame clones only and misses some. The data hold around 57,000 clones, with 97% observed a single time. The sample was T cells isolated from PBMCs. The receptors originated from a human donor in good health.

The chain recombines TRBV18 with TRBJ1-2; D is uncertain. CDR1 KGHSH and CDR2 LQKENI come from the germline V gene. V lost 3 bases to trimming and J lost 4 bases, with 18 bases between them. The CDR3 is made up of 16 amino acids. The CDR3 DNA follows: TGTGCCAGCTCACCTAAGCGGGCAGACCTCGTCTATGGCTACACCTTC. Translating gives CASSPKRADLVYGYTF.

The chain employs TRBV7-7 and TRBJ2-2, with 14 bases identical to TRBD2. This CDR3 has 16 residues. Germline V gene lookup returns CDR1 SSHAT and CDR2 FNYEAQ (reference sequence). The V segment lost 5 bases and the J segment 5 bases; nucleotides outside the gene matches: 4. The CDR3 DNA sequence: TGTGCCAGCAGCCTCGGACTAGCGGGAGGAACCGGGGAGCTGTTTTTT. Translating gives CASSLGLAGGTGELFF. The full variable domain, with the rest looked up from reference TRBV7-7 and TRBJ2-2, is GAGVSQSPRYKVTKRGQDVTLRCDPISSHATLYWYQQALGQGPEFLTYFNYEAQPDKSGLPSDRFSAERPEGSISTLTIQRTEQRDSAMYRCASSLGLAGGTGELFFGEGSRLTVL.

This clone was seen only once. V is TRBV29-1 and J is TRBJ2-3; tentatively, D is TRBD2 (7 bases). Trimming pared 7 bases from V and 8 bases from J, leaving 25 bases between. This CDR3 is 15 amino acids long. Germline CDR1 SQVTM, CDR2 ANQGSEA. Written as DNA, the CDR3 is TGCAGCGCTCGAACCGGTGGAGGGGGGGTCGGTACGCAGTATTTT. Translated, it gives CSARTGGGGVGTQYF.

This sequence joins TRBV29-1 and TRBJ2-3; 11 positions agree with TRBD1. The J segment lost 0 bases and the V segment lost 7 bases, leaving 0 bases of the junction unmatched. Per the germline V gene, CDR1 is SQVTM and CDR2 is ANQGSEA. This CDR3 has 13 residues. The CDR3 spells CSGDRGSTDTQYF. The CDR3 nucleotides are TGCAGCGGGGACAGGGGGAGCACAGATACGCAGTATTTT.

This clone was seen a single time. The rearrangement joins TRBV28 to TRBJ2-7; 12 nucleotides line up with TRBD2. V shed 2 bases, J shed 4 bases, and the junction held 6 bases outside the gene matches. CDR3 length: 16 amino acids. In germline, CDR1 is MDHEN, CDR2 SYDVKM. CDR3 nucleotide sequence: TGTGCCAGCAGTTTAATGGGACTAGCGGGTATATACGAGCAGTACTTC. Amino acid sequence: CASSLMGLAGIYEQYF.

V usage is TRBV30 and J usage is TRBJ1-3; D is unresolved. The CDR3 spans 12 residues. V was trimmed by 7 bases and J by 3 bases, leaving 10 bases between them. CDR1 is GTSNPN and CDR2 is SVGIG in the germline V gene (reference sequence). As DNA, the CDR3 is TGTGCCTTTGACATAGGTGGAAACACCATATATTTT. Its translation is CAFDIGGNTIYF.

The rearrangement uses TRBV7-8 and TRBJ1-2, with D maybe TRBD1 (6 bases). The CDR3 totals 15 residues. The ends were cut back, 4 bases at V and 5 bases at J, with 17 bases in the middle. CDR1 is SGHVS and CDR2 is FQNEAQ in the germline V gene. The CDR3 here is CASSSGSRGSYGYTF. The CDR3 bases are TGTGCCAGCAGCTCCGGATCGAGGGGGAGTTATGGCTACACCTTC.

The chain links TRBV27 to TRBJ2-1; 10 bases line up with TRBD1. The CDR3 runs to 14 residues. Germline values: CDR1 MNHEY, CDR2 SMNVEV (reference sequence). J gave up 9 bases and V 6 bases, and 8 bases lay outside the gene matches. The CDR3 nucleotides read TGTGCCAGCAGGAGGGGACAGGGGTACGGTGAGCAGTTCTTC. This codes for CASRRGQGYGEQFF.

V gene TRBV5-1 combines with J gene TRBJ2-3; 7 nucleotides match TRBD2. Trimming at V came to 4 bases and at J to 8 bases, leaving 13 bases not matched to a gene. Germline CDR1 is SGHRS and CDR2 is YFSETQ. The CDR3 loop spans 15 amino acids. The CDR3 loop reads CASSSPSGLLGTQYF. In DNA, the CDR3 is TGCGCCAGCAGCAGCCCTAGCGGACTATTAGGTACGCAGTATTTT.

This chain connects TRBV11-1 to TRBJ2-2, with D possibly being TRBD1 (5 bases). CDR3 size: 16 residues. CDR1 is SGHAT and CDR2 is FQDESV in the germline V gene (reference sequence). Trimming stripped 3 bases from V and 0 bases from J, with 11 bases between. The CDR3 loop is CASSFSLGANTGELFF. CDR3 coding DNA: TGTGCCAGCAGCTTTTCCCTAGGGGCGAACACCGGGGAGCTGTTTTTT. The entire variable domain, with the rest obtained from reference TRBV11-1 and TRBJ2-2, is as follows: EAEVAQSPRYKITEKSQAVAFWCDPISGHATLYWYRQILGQGPELLVQFQDESVVDDSQLPKDRFSAERLKGVDSTLKIQPAELGDSAMYLCASSFSLGANTGELFFGEGSRLTVL.

The rearrangement links TRBV2 to TRBJ1-6, with D hard to call. Trimming shortened V by 3 bases and J by 7 bases, and 10 bases separated the two germline ends. Germline CDR1 and CDR2: SNHLY and FYNNEI. The CDR3 runs 14 residues. Written as DNA, the CDR3 is TGTGCCAGCAGTGATCCTCAGGCCAATTCACCCCTCCACTTT. Its protein is CASSDPQANSPLHF.

This CDR3 is CASSPHRDRDSSVSPLHF. CDR3 DNA: TGTGCCAGTAGTCCCCACCGGGACAGGGATTCCTCAGTTTCACCCCTCCACTTT. The chain employs TRBV19 and TRBJ1-6, with 9 bases aligning to TRBD1. This CDR3 contains 18 residues. Germline loops: CDR1 LNHDA, CDR2 SQIVND (reference sequence). V trimming: 5 bases; J trimming: 9 bases; junction bases outside the gene matches: 17.

In DNA, the CDR3 is TGTGCCAGCAAGCGGACTAGCGGGTACAATGAGCAGTTCTTC. This codes for CASKRTSGYNEQFF. V gene TRBV6-5 combines with J gene TRBJ2-1, with 11 bases lining up with TRBD2. Trimming took 7 bases from V and 4 from J; bases not matched to a gene: 3. This CDR3 comprises 14 residues. Germline-derived CDR1 and CDR2 are MNHEY and SVGAGI.